What follows are 5 T cell receptor beta chains derived from one specimen sequenced in a study of Ad26.COV2.S vaccination and SARS-CoV-2 variants. The repertoire was sequenced with immunoSEQ multiplex PCR; TCRdb's copy has only in-frame clones and lacks some. The sample has about 350,000 clones; about 92% are singletons. Sequenced material: peripheral blood, taken after recovery from COVID-19. These receptors all come from a human donor who had recovered from COVID-19.

The chain uses TRBV5-1 and TRBJ2-5; 9 positions agree with TRBD2. Germline V lookup: CDR1 SGHRS, CDR2 YFSETQ. The CDR3 is made up of 14 amino acids. V shed 5 bases, J shed 2 bases, and the junction held 4 bases outside the gene matches. The CDR3 loop is CASSVAGVQETQYF. Written as DNA, the CDR3 is TGCGCCAGCAGTGTAGCGGGGGTACAAGAGACCCAGTACTTC.

The genes are TRBV6-6 and TRBJ1-1; D is undetermined. V lost 5 bases to trimming and J lost 0 bases, with 13 bases between them. The CDR3 runs to 15 residues. Germline V CDR1 and CDR2: MNHNY, SVGAGI (reference sequence). The CDR3 bases are TGTGCCAGCAGTATTAAACAGTCTATGAACACTGAAGCTTTCTTT. Translating gives CASSIKQSMNTEAFF.

For the CDR3, the DNA is TGTGCCAGCAGCAGGACTAGCGGACACAATGAGCAGTTCTTC. It codes for CASSRTSGHNEQFF. The chain uses TRBV7-2 and TRBJ2-1; TRBD2 agrees at 10 bases. J was trimmed by 5 bases and V by 5 bases; bases with no gene match: 3. The CDR3 is 14 residues long. Germline assignment: CDR1 SGHTA and CDR2 FQGNSA.

The chain couples TRBV7-9 to TRBJ2-2; a possible D gene is TRBD1 (5 bases). Trimming cost V 2 bases and J 1 base, with 5 bases left between them. The CDR3 has 14 residues. Per the germline V gene, CDR1 is SEHNR and CDR2 is FQNEAQ (reference sequence). In DNA, the CDR3 is TGTGCCAGCAGCTTACAGGGGAACACCGGGGAGCTGTTTTTT. It encodes CASSLQGNTGELFF.

V is TRBV7-9 and J is TRBJ2-2, with 7 bases identical to TRBD1. The germline gives CDR1 SEHNR, CDR2 FQNEAQ (reference sequence). V trimming: 5 bases; J trimming: 1 base; junction bases outside the gene matches: 4. The CDR3 consists of 15 residues. CDR3 amino acids: CASSTRQGNTGELFF. In DNA form, the CDR3 reads TGTGCCAGCAGCACCCGACAGGGGAACACCGGGGAGCTGTTTTTT.